Reported below is one T cell receptor beta chain. This clone has only one observation. This clone's antigen is unknown. Within one base of it there is no much larger clone, and no base qualities were kept. The entry originates in a study of blood T cell repertoires in COVID-19 (dated by TCRdb to 2018 to 2020). The study in broad terms: Samples from collaborators originated in the United States, Italy and Spain and spanned both the acute and convalescent phases of COVID-19. The prospective study material was composed of cDNA or gDNA derived from T cells, B-cell-depleted T cells, or PBMCs. Subjects who had been exposed to COVID-19, were actively infected with it, or had recovered from it provided the deeply sampled blood TCRbeta repertoires that made up the dataset. The repertoires were made available in a free public database intended to serve as a resource for research on the immune response to SARS-CoV-2. The samples were drawn from the first 160 participants of the ongoing ImmuneRACE study and from 1,200 or so subjects provided by 6 global collaborators. Nearly every sample came with metadata listing a de-identified subject ID, COVID-19 status, age in years and sex. Where HLA class I and class II types were available, the types were taken from metadata supplied by the sample provider, not from assay-based typing.

TCRbeta CDR3 regions were amplified from genomic DNA by means of the immunoSEQ Assay, a bias-controlled multiplex PCR. Per the authors' processing: Within the assay, amplification of reference gene primers was used to estimate how many nucleated cells each sample contained. To quantify the absolute abundance of each unique TCRbeta CDR3 rearrangement, sequence reads were collapsed and filtered. Productive Simpson clonality was computed per sample as the square root of Simpson's diversity index over productive rearrangements. TCRdb limited this immuneACCESS table to in-frame rearrangements with V and J called. A share of clones is missing; checked studies link under half to unresolved V genes, and the rest is unexplained. Clonal size and the V and J genes are those of that table, whereas D and trimming came from the DNA. This sample is represented by about 160,000 clones; more than 80% of them were singletons. About 2.8% of the sample goes to the ten largest clones.

Results and caveats for the whole study, not just this receptor: The quantity of clinical and demographic metadata differed by source and by participant and was supplied without curation.

The collaborating institutions used their own protocols to collect whole blood in K2EDTA tubes. For TCRbeta analysis, collaborators shipped samples in one of three forms: frozen whole blood, isolated PBMCs, or DNA extracted from either of those sample types. The clonotype comes from a man aged 55 to 70 with acute or convalescent COVID-19. Sequencing input: peripheral blood.

The CDR3 protein is CATSDLASRGTDTQYF. Here is the DNA: TGTGCCACCAGTGATTTGGCCTCGCGGGGCACAGATACGCAGTATTTT. This sequence uses TRBV24-1 and TRBJ2-3; TRBD2 is a weak D gene call, 5 bases matching. From a lookup of the germline V gene, CDR1 and CDR2 are KGHDR and SFDVKD. The V end loses 0 bases and the J end loses 1 base, and a stretch of 10 bases separates them. Inclusive of the bounding cysteine and phenylalanine, the CDR3 is 16 residues long. The kept DNA is CDR3 alone, 48 bases in frame from the first base.